A single count supports the clone carrying this T cell receptor (beta chain). No antigen is known for it. V lost 6 bases to trimming and J lost 0 bases, with 11 bases between them. Germline V CDR1 and CDR2: MNHEY, SMNVEV (reference sequence). The CDR3 length is 14 residues. Sequencing used immunoSEQ multiplex PCR; TCRdb keeps in-frame clones, though not all of them. Counted here are around 2.3 million clones, roughly 95% occurring once; the ten biggest clones make up more than 0.1%. This entry belongs to a study of shared clonotypes between healthy human individuals. Study outcomes and limitations: Naive subsets generally exceeded memory subsets in estimated richness.

The TCR was taken from a man in his late teens or twenties in good health. The sequenced sample consisted of naive CD4+ T cells sorted from blood. Subset of the sample: CD45RA+ positively selected. The rearrangement uses TRBV27 and TRBJ1-1, with D perhaps TRBD1 (5 bases). CDR3 residues: CASRPGRLNTEAFF. The CDR3 coding sequence is TGTGCCAGCAGACCGGGACGGCTGAACACTGAAGCTTTCTTT.